One and the same sample provided the 23 T cell receptor beta chains below, sequenced in a study of graft-versus-host responses after intestinal transplantation. Irradiated stimulators labeled with violet dye, around 200,000 in number, were plated with around 200,000 CFSE-labeled responders. Sequencing was performed with immunoSEQ multiplex PCR; in TCRdb, only in-frame clones are kept and a portion is missing. The sample has about 15,000 clones; about two fifths are singletons. Material: alloreactive CD8+ T cells from a mixed lymphocyte reaction culture, obtained before intestinal transplant. The sample's subset: CFSE-low proliferating T cells sorted from approximately 6-day pre-transplant mixed lymphocyte reaction (GvH or HvG direction). The receptors shown here come from a human patient who received an intestinal transplant.

V usage is TRBV28 and J usage is TRBJ1-6, with D unresolved. The CDR3 is 14 amino acids. The germline V and J ends were trimmed by 5 bases and 6 bases, with 11 bases remaining between them. Germline values: CDR1 MDHEN, CDR2 SYDVKM. The chain's CDR3 is CASSPLSINSPLHF. The CDR3 bases are TGTGCCAGCAGTCCCCTTTCGATTAATTCACCCCTCCACTTT.

This clone was detected a few times. The chain recombines TRBV2 with TRBJ1-3; D not certain. The germline V gene has CDR1 SNHLY and CDR2 FYNNEI. Trimming removed 6 bases at V and 2 bases at J, with 11 bases between. This CDR3 is 14 amino acids long. The CDR3 DNA reads TGTGCCAGCAGAGAGAGGGTCACTGGAAACACCATATATTTT. It yields the protein CASRERVTGNTIYF.

The rearrangement joins TRBV11-3 to TRBJ2-2; 9 positions match TRBD2. V shed 5 bases and J 7 bases; nucleotides not matched to a gene: 11. This CDR3 comprises 16 residues. The germline V gene has CDR1 SGHNT and CDR2 YENEEA. CDR3 residues: CASSPRSGRSGGELFF. CDR3 DNA sequence: TGTGCCAGCAGCCCCCGGAGCGGGAGGAGCGGCGGGGAGCTGTTTTTT.

This clone was counted between two and nine times. The V call is TRBV28, the J call TRBJ2-3; D is unresolved. Germline V gene lookup returns CDR1 MDHEN and CDR2 SYDVKM. Trimming removed 3 bases from V and 1 base from J, with 20 bases in between. The CDR3 extends over 18 amino acids. CDR3 protein: CASSFRLGGLRRTDTQYF. Here the CDR3 DNA reads TGTGCCAGCAGTTTCCGTCTCGGTGGGCTACGACGCACAGATACGCAGTATTTT.

This clone was detected only a few times. V usage is TRBV28 and J usage is TRBJ2-7, with D uncertain. Deletions cut 5 bases from V and 5 bases from J, with 4 bases between. CDR3 length equals 10 residues. Germline V gives CDR1 MDHEN, CDR2 SYDVKM. This chain's CDR3 is CASSDNEQYF. The CDR3 nucleotides read TGTGCCAGCAGTGATAACGAGCAGTACTTC.

V and J are TRBV6-5 and TRBJ1-1, with D unresolved. CDR1 is MNHEY and CDR2 is SVGAGI in the germline V gene. The CDR3 contains 14 residues. V was clipped by 2 bases and J by 0 bases, with 7 bases between them. CDR3 protein: CASSYTGMNTEAFF. As DNA, the CDR3 is TGTGCCAGCAGTTACACGGGGATGAACACTGAAGCTTTCTTT.

This clone was counted a few times. The sample carries other DNA sequences with the same CDR3. The chain links TRBV4-1 to TRBJ2-7; 9 bases fit TRBD1. The germline gives CDR1 MGHRA, CDR2 YSYEKL. J lost 5 bases, V lost 5 bases, and 13 bases had no gene match. The CDR3 totals 16 residues. In DNA, the CDR3 is TGCGCCAGCAGCTTCCCGGGACAGGGTTCTCTAGACGAGCAGTACTTC. Encoded protein: CASSFPGQGSLDEQYF.

The J gene is TRBJ2-7, the V gene TRBV2; TRBD2 might be the D (5 bases). CDR3 size: 14 residues. The V gene lost 3 bases and the J gene lost 3 bases, with 12 bases spanning the gap. Germline CDR1 SNHLY, CDR2 FYNNEI. CDR3 coding DNA: TGTGCCAGCAGTGATATCCTAGCCCACTACGAGCAGTACTTC. Encoded protein: CASSDILAHYEQYF. Drawing the rest from reference TRBV2 and TRBJ2-7, the complete variable domain is EPEVTQTPSHQVTQMGQEVILRCVPISNHLYFYWYRQILGQKVEFLVSFYNNEISEKSEIFDDQFSVERPDGSNFTLKIRSTKLEDSAMYFCASSDILAHYEQYFGPGTRLTVT.

The rearrangement uses TRBV6-5 and TRBJ1-1; D is possibly TRBD1 (5 bases). This CDR3 spans 13 amino acids. Per the germline V gene, CDR1 is MNHEY and CDR2 is SVGAGI. Deletions cut 2 bases from V and 6 bases from J, with 10 bases between. The CDR3 spells CASSYGGTSEAFF. In DNA, the CDR3 is TGTGCCAGCAGTTACGGGGGGACTTCTGAAGCTTTCTTT.

This clone was detected only a few times. The chain uses TRBV7-2 and TRBJ2-7; 11 bases map to TRBD2. Losses at the gene ends were 2 bases for V and 5 bases for J; bases not matched to a gene: 5. CDR3 length: 15 amino acids. The V gene's germline CDR1 is SGHTA and CDR2 FQGNSA. In DNA form, the CDR3 reads TGTGCCAGCAGCTTACTAGCGGGAGGAGGCAACGAGCAGTACTTC. This gives the protein CASSLLAGGGNEQYF. Together with reference TRBV7-2 and TRBJ2-7, the CDR3 gives the full variable domain: GAGVSQSPSNKVTEKGKDVELRCDPISGHTALYWYRQSLGQGLEFLIYFQGNSAPDKSGLPSDRFSAERTGGSVSTLTIQRTQQEDSAVYLCASSLLAGGGNEQYFGPGTRLTVT.

The chain is built from TRBV14 and TRBJ2-7; 7 nucleotides match TRBD1. V lost 0 bases to trimming and J lost 4 bases; unmatched junction nucleotides: 12. Per the germline V gene, CDR1 is SGHDN and CDR2 is FVKESK. There are 17 residues in the CDR3. For the CDR3, the DNA is TGTGCCAGCAGCCAAGACGGGGTGGGACAGAACCATTACGAGCAGTACTTC. Its translation is CASSQDGVGQNHYEQYF. Supplemented by reference TRBV14 and TRBJ2-7, the full variable domain reads EAGVTQFPSHSVIEKGQTVTLRCDPISGHDNLYWYRRVMGKEIKFLLHFVKESKQDESGMPNNRFLAERTGGTYSTLKVQPAELEDSGVYFCASSQDGVGQNHYEQYFGPGTRLTVT.

In nucleotides, the CDR3 is TGTGCCACCAGCCTTTTACGGGAGGCCACAGATACGCAGTATTTT. Amino acids: CATSLLREATDTQYF. The V and J genes are TRBV15 and TRBJ2-3; 7 nucleotides agree with TRBD2. Germline values: CDR1 LNHNV, CDR2 YYDKDF (reference sequence). The junction had 7 bases not matched to a gene; V was cut back by 5 bases and J by 2 bases. The CDR3 consists of 15 residues.

The J gene is TRBJ1-4, the V gene TRBV4-3; D is uncertain. The germline V and J ends were trimmed by 0 bases and 6 bases, with 2 bases remaining between them. The CDR3 sequence is 12 residues long. Germline-derived CDR1 and CDR2 are LGHNA and YSLEER. The CDR3 spells CASSQEDEKLFF. In nucleotides, the CDR3 is TGCGCCAGCAGCCAAGAGGATGAAAAACTGTTTTTT.

There are a few counts of this clone. This chain connects TRBV28 to TRBJ1-4; perhaps TRBD1 as D (6 bases). The length of the CDR3 is 18 residues. Trimming shortened V by 6 bases and J by 3 bases, and 23 bases separated the two germline ends. Germline CDR1 reads MDHEN; CDR2 reads SYDVKM. The CDR3 DNA follows: TGTGCCAGCAGCCCTTATGAGGGGCAGGGGTTAGCTAATGAAAAACTGTTTTTT. This gives the protein CASSPYEGQGLANEKLFF.

This clone showed up just a few times. The chain carries TRBV2 and TRBJ2-1; a possible D gene is TRBD2 (5 bases). Trimming took 5 bases from V and 8 from J, leaving 13 bases between them. Germline V gene data show CDR1 as SNHLY and CDR2 as FYNNEI. The CDR3 length is 13 residues. The CDR3 spells CASSHLWGDEQFF. CDR3 coding DNA: TGTGCCAGCAGTCACCTCTGGGGAGATGAGCAGTTCTTC.

A few counts support this clone. The V call is TRBV29-1, the J call TRBJ2-7, with TRBD2 matching over 14 bases. Germline V gene lookup returns CDR1 SQVTM and CDR2 ANQGSEA. CDR3 length: 18 residues. The junction had 15 bases not matched to a gene; V was cut back by 6 bases and J by 2 bases. The CDR3: CSVVLGTSGRARAYEQYF. The CDR3 DNA sequence: TGCAGCGTCGTGCTGGGGACTAGCGGGAGAGCTCGTGCCTACGAGCAGTACTTC.

This clone was recorded a few times. The chain uses TRBV6-5 and TRBJ2-1, with D maybe TRBD1 (5 bases). Trimming removed 2 bases at V and 6 bases at J, with 8 bases between. Per germline, CDR1 MNHEY and CDR2 SVGAGI. This CDR3 is built from 13 residues. CDR3 protein: CASSYEGANEQFF. CDR3 DNA sequence: TGTGCCAGCAGTTACGAAGGGGCCAATGAGCAGTTCTTC.

The V and J genes are TRBV18 and TRBJ1-2; weak D call: TRBD1 (5 bases). CDR1 and CDR2 from the germline V gene are KGHSH and LQKENI. V lost 3 bases and J lost 8, with 10 bases in between. The CDR3 is 12 residues long. DNA of the CDR3: TGTGCCAGCTCACCGACCAGGGTCGGCTACACCTTC. It is translated as CASSPTRVGYTF.

V usage is TRBV7-2 and J usage is TRBJ2-7, with D hard to call. The CDR3 runs to 16 residues. V shed 3 bases and J shed 2 bases, with 17 bases lying between them. CDR1 and CDR2 (germline): SGHTA, FQGNSA. The DNA of the CDR3 is TGTGCCAGCAGCTTCGTCTCGCCTCCTCCCCCCTACGAGCAGTACTTC. Its translation is CASSFVSPPPPYEQYF.

This clone was seen more than once but under ten times. The chain is built from TRBV6-5 and TRBJ1-1; D not certain. CDR1 MNHEY and CDR2 SVGAGI come from the germline V gene. The CDR3 is made up of 14 amino acids. The V and J ends lost 2 bases and 1 base respectively, with 8 bases between them. CDR3 in DNA: TGTGCCAGCAGTTACGGGTATGGGAACACTGAAGCTTTCTTT. This sequence encodes CASSYGYGNTEAFF.

This chain uses TRBV5-6 with TRBJ2-1; 9 positions agree with TRBD1. With V trimmed by 0 bases and J by 3 bases, 4 bases remained unmatched. This CDR3 comprises 16 residues. Per the germline V gene, CDR1 is SGHDT and CDR2 is YYEEEE. CDR3 coding DNA: TGTGCCAGCAGCTTGGCGCCGGGACAGGGCTACAATGAGCAGTTCTTC. It encodes CASSLAPGQGYNEQFF.

J is TRBJ2-7 and V is TRBV5-4, with 12 bases that match TRBD2. With V trimmed by 4 bases and J by 4 bases, 15 bases remained unmatched. Germline V gene lookup returns CDR1 SGHNT and CDR2 YYREEE (reference sequence). CDR3 length: 18 residues. The CDR3 reads CASSQEGVRTSGIYEQYF. The CDR3 region has the DNA TGTGCCAGCAGCCAAGAGGGCGTCAGGACTAGCGGGATTTACGAGCAGTACTTC.

The rearrangement uses TRBV6-1 and TRBJ1-3; D is uncertain. This CDR3 comprises 16 residues. V was pared by 2 bases and J by 0 bases, with 11 bases between. The germline CDR1 and CDR2 sequences are MNHNS and SASEGT. The CDR3 is CASSEMERSSGNTIYF. CDR3 bases: TGTGCCAGCAGTGAAATGGAGAGGAGCTCTGGAAACACCATATATTTT.